Sequencing of this T cell receptor (gamma chain) was carried out in a study of Vδ1+ human thymocytes. Extracted RNA was reverse transcribed into cDNA. Multiplex PCR used pooled V-gene forward primers and a constant-region reverse primer to amplify CDR3s. TCRdb re-called the multiplex PCR reads using CATT. The sample yields 8,000 to 9,000 gamma-chain clones, less than 60% seen once. Broader study findings: In the thymus, TRG and TRD repertoires looked highly polyclonal with Gaussian CDR3 lengths.

Unmatched junction bases numbered 11, after V lost 1 base and J lost 11 bases. The germline V gene has CDR1 EGSTGY and CDR2 YDSYTSSV. The CDR3 length is 13 residues. Remarks on this clone: Its target is not known.

The receptor's source is a girl less than two years old who had congenital heart surgery. V and J are TRGV4 and TRGJ1 or TRGJ2. No J segment appears in TCRdb, so it was assigned here by matching the sequence to germline. The sample was Vdelta1+ gamma-delta thymocytes from the thymus. As to subset: FACS-sorted CD3+ TCRalphabeta- TCRVdelta1+ TCRVdelta2- thymocytes. The CDR3 bases are TGTGCCACCTGGGATGGCCCCCCCGGGGAGAAACTCTTT. This gives the protein CATWDGPPGEKLF.